These 16 T cell receptor beta chains share one sample of origin, sequenced in a study of multiple sclerosis patients with progressive multifocal leukoencephalopathy. The data were produced by immunoSEQ multiplex PCR, yet TCRdb's version contains in-frame clones alone and is incomplete. This table has tens of thousands of clones, about 90% appearing once. Described time point: time of PML onset. The starting material was PBMCs, obtained from a patient treated with natalizumab. These receptors were taken from a human donor with progressive multifocal leukoencephalopathy.

The genes are TRBV19 and TRBJ2-5; D is uncertain. The CDR3 has 11 amino acids. V lost 5 bases to trimming and J lost 1 base, with 2 bases between them. Germline CDR1 LNHDA, CDR2 SQIVND (reference sequence). This chain's CDR3 is CASSFQETQYF. The CDR3 coding sequence is TGTGCCAGTAGTTTCCAAGAGACCCAGTACTTC. Full variable domain (missing parts from reference TRBV19 and TRBJ2-5): DGGITQSPKYLFRKEGQNVTLSCEQNLNHDAMYWYRQDPGQGLRLIYYSQIVNDFQKGDIAEGYSVSREKKESFPLTVTSAQKNPTAFYLCASSFQETQYFGPGTRLLVL.

V gene TRBV27 combines with J gene TRBJ2-7, with TRBD2 identical over 7 bases. This CDR3 has 13 amino acids. In germline, CDR1 is MNHEY, CDR2 SMNVEV (reference sequence). V was clipped by 5 bases and J by 6 bases; unmatched bases: 7. CDR3 protein: CASSPTSVGEQYF. In DNA form, the CDR3 reads TGTGCCAGCAGTCCAACTAGCGTCGGCGAGCAGTACTTC.

The rearrangement links TRBV6-4 to TRBJ1-1, with TRBD1 matching over 7 bases. Looked up from germline, CDR1 is MRHNA and CDR2 is SNTAGT. J lost 4 bases, V lost 6 bases, and 11 bases had no gene match. This CDR3 is built from 15 residues. CDR3 DNA: TGTGCCAGCAGGAGCGAAGGGACAGCGGGCACTGAAGCTTTCTTT. It encodes CASRSEGTAGTEAFF.

CDR3 bases: TGTGCCAGCAGCTTACAAGAGAATGAGCAGTTCTTC. Its protein product is CASSLQENEQFF. The genes are TRBV7-9 and TRBJ2-1; D is uncertain. Per germline, CDR1 SEHNR and CDR2 FQNEAQ (reference sequence). The CDR3 sequence is 12 residues long. V lost 2 bases and J 7 bases, leaving 6 bases between the germline ends.

J is TRBJ2-7 and V is TRBV19; D remains unclear. CDR3 length: 13 amino acids. The germline gives CDR1 LNHDA, CDR2 SQIVND (reference sequence). Trimming removed 9 bases at V and 4 bases at J, with 16 bases between. CDR3 loop: CASRPRPGYEQYF. For the CDR3, the DNA is TGTGCCAGCCGGCCCCGCCCGGGTTACGAGCAGTACTTC. The full variable domain, in which reference TRBV19 and TRBJ2-7 provide the parts outside the CDR3, is DGGITQSPKYLFRKEGQNVTLSCEQNLNHDAMYWYRQDPGQGLRLIYYSQIVNDFQKGDIAEGYSVSREKKESFPLTVTSAQKNPTAFYLCASRPRPGYEQYFGPGTRLTVT.

The chain combines TRBV29-1 with TRBJ2-2; no reliable D call. There are 12 residues in the CDR3. The V end lost 3 bases, the J end lost 4 bases, and 6 bases lay between the germline ends. Germline CDR1 SQVTM, CDR2 ANQGSEA. The CDR3 reads CSVEPATGELFF. CDR3 coding DNA: TGCAGCGTTGAGCCAGCCACCGGGGAGCTGTTTTTT.

The genes are TRBV4-2 and TRBJ1-3; D call uncertain. In germline, CDR1 is LGHNA, CDR2 YNFKEQ. With 0 bases removed from V and 4 bases from J, the gap between germline ends came to 13 bases. This CDR3 contains 16 residues. The CDR3 sequence is CASSQDRIGSGNTIYF. CDR3 nucleotides: TGTGCCAGCAGCCAAGATCGAATAGGGTCAGGAAACACCATATATTTT.

DNA for the CDR3: TGCAGCGTGACAAAGGACCCTGGGGGCTACACCTTC. It yields the protein CSVTKDPGGYTF. The rearrangement joins TRBV29-1 to TRBJ1-2, with D hard to call. The length of the CDR3 is 12 residues. V was shortened by 6 bases and J by 8 bases, with 16 bases between the two germline ends. Germline V gene lookup returns CDR1 SQVTM and CDR2 ANQGSEA.

V is TRBV19 and J is TRBJ1-2, with 11 bases aligning to TRBD1. The CDR3 extends over 18 amino acids. Germline assignment: CDR1 LNHDA and CDR2 SQIVND (reference sequence). J lost 2 bases, V lost 8 bases, and 16 bases had no gene match. The CDR3: CASFGGQGAEIGNYGYTF. CDR3 sequence (DNA): TGTGCCAGTTTCGGCGGACAGGGGGCCGAGATCGGGAACTATGGCTACACCTTC.

The chain employs TRBV27 and TRBJ2-1; 7 bases align to TRBD1. Germline V gene sequence: CDR1 MNHEY, CDR2 SMNVEV (reference sequence). Unmatched junction bases numbered 9, after V lost 6 bases and J lost 10 bases. The length of the CDR3 is 13 residues. The CDR3 sequence: CASSYRGPREQFF. The CDR3 DNA reads TGTGCCAGCAGCTACAGGGGCCCCCGGGAGCAGTTCTTC.

V gene TRBV2 combines with J gene TRBJ2-1; 9 nucleotides line up with TRBD1. With 6 bases clipped from V and 2 bases from J, the junction kept 5 bases outside the gene matches. The CDR3 has 15 residues. Germline V gene lookup returns CDR1 SNHLY and CDR2 FYNNEI. The DNA for the CDR3 is TGTGCCAGCAGGGCGGACAGGGGACCCTACAATGAGCAGTTCTTC. Protein sequence: CASRADRGPYNEQFF.

This chain links TRBV6-1 with TRBJ2-5, with TRBD2 as a possible D gene (6 bases). The J call may be in error: the DNA end matches TRBJ2-7 better. In germline, CDR1 is MNHNS, CDR2 SASEGT. This CDR3 comprises 12 residues. The CDR3 region has the DNA TGTGCCAGCAAGGAGGGCACCTACGAGCAGTACTTC. It translates to CASKEGTYEQYF.

The chain links TRBV4-3 to TRBJ2-1, with 10 bases identical to TRBD2. J gave up 15 bases and V 0 bases, and 14 bases lay outside the gene matches. The CDR3 covers 16 residues. From germline, CDR1 is LGHNA and CDR2 YSLEER. CDR3 sequence: CASSQEGLAGVPWLFF. The CDR3 region has the DNA TGCGCCAGCAGCCAAGAGGGGCTAGCGGGAGTACCATGGCTGTTCTTC.

The gene calls are TRBV18 and TRBJ1-1, with 7 bases that match TRBD1. Germline CDR1 is KGHSH and CDR2 is LQKENI. V dropped 4 bases and J dropped 3; count of bases not matched to a gene: 2. The CDR3 loop spans 13 amino acids. The CDR3 nucleotides read TGTGCCAGCTCACGAGACAGGGACACTGAAGCTTTCTTT. Translated: CASSRDRDTEAFF. Full variable domain (remainder filled in from reference TRBV18 and TRBJ1-1): NAGVMQNPRHLVRRRGQEARLRCSPMKGHSHVYWYRQLPEEGLKFMVYLQKENIIDESGMPKERFSAEFPKEGPSILRIQQVVRGDSAAYFCASSRDRDTEAFFGQGTRLTVV.

This chain links TRBV6-5 with TRBJ2-1; D ambiguous. This CDR3 contains 12 residues. V shed 8 bases and J shed 8 bases, with 13 bases lying between them. Germline V lookup: CDR1 MNHEY, CDR2 SVGAGI. CDR3 in DNA: TGTGCCAGCCGGTTGAGTAGCCATGAGCAGTTCTTC. Translating it yields CASRLSSHEQFF.

The chain recombines TRBV10-3 with TRBJ1-5; D might be TRBD1 (5 bases). Germline CDR1 ENHRY, CDR2 SYGVKD. The CDR3 has 14 residues. Trimming cost V 11 bases and J 2 bases, with 16 bases left between them. CDR3 sequence (DNA): TGTGCCGCCCGGGGGAGTTGGGGCAATCAGCCCCAGCATTTT. Translation: CAARGSWGNQPQHF.